The T cell receptor (beta chain) described here comes from a study of T cell responses to AZD1222 COVID-19 vaccine. The study, taken as a whole, reports: Researchers report vaccine-associated CD4 TCRs spanning spike, with dominance at 160-218 and 743-854.

Germline-derived CDR1 and CDR2 are SGHVS and FNYEAQ. The CDR3 loop spans 15 amino acids. The germline V and J ends were trimmed by 5 bases and 8 bases, with 16 bases remaining between them. Some clones are missing from TCRdb's copy, which holds only in-frame ones; the method was immunoSEQ multiplex PCR. This table has about 120,000 clones, around nine tenths appearing once. Note on this clone: Its antigen is not identified.

The J gene is TRBJ1-6, the V gene TRBV7-6, with D possibly being TRBD1 (6 bases). The sample was peripheral blood, taken on day 0 of AZD1222 vaccination. The receptor was derived from an adult in good health. The CDR3: CASSMGAFGDSPLHF. The CDR3 DNA sequence: TGTGCCAGCAGCATGGGGGCCTTTGGCGATTCACCCCTCCACTTT.